Sequencing of this T cell receptor beta chain was carried out in a study of T cell responses to AZD1222 COVID-19 vaccine. Study-wide results and limits: The study found vaccine-associated CD4 TCRs spanning spike, dominant at 160-218 and 743-854.

Germline lookup yields CDR1 SEHNR and CDR2 FQNEAQ (reference sequence). V was shortened by 7 bases and J by 4 bases, with 8 bases between the two germline ends. This CDR3 contains 12 residues. The table came from immunoSEQ multiplex PCR; TCRdb's copy has only in-frame clones and leaves some out. The sample holds more than 95,000 clones; roughly 90% are singletons and the top ten take 3.5% to 5%. Worth noting for this clone: Its target is unknown.

The TCR originated in an adult in good health. V gene TRBV7-9 combines with J gene TRBJ2-1, with D uncertain. Here the sequenced sample was peripheral blood, taken on day 0 of AZD1222 vaccination. CDR3 bases: TGTGCCAGCACCAAGTCTTACAATGAGCAGTTCTTC. Protein product: CASTKSYNEQFF.